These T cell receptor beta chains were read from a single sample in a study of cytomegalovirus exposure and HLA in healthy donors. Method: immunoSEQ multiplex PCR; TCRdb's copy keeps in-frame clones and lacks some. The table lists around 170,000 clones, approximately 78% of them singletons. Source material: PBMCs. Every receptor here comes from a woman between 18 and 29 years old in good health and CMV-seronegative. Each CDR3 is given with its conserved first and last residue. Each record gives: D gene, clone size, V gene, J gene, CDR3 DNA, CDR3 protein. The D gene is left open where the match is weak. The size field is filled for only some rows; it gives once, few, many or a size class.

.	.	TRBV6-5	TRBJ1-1	TGTGCCAGCAAGATAACCGGCGACAGTGGCACTGAAGCTTTCTTT	CASKITGDSGTEAFF
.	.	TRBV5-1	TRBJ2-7	TGCGCCAGCAGTACCCCCCCGGGCGAGCAGTACTTC	CASSTPPGEQYF
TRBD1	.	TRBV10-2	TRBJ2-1	TGCGCCAGCCGGTCGAGTGGACAGGGGATCTCGGGTGAGCAGTTCTTC	CASRSSGQGISGEQFF
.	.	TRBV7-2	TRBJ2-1	TGTGCCAGCAGCTTAGAGCGAGCTGGCGAGCAGTTCTTC	CASSLERAGEQFF
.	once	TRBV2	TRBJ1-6	TGTGCCAGCGGTCTTTCCGACACGGTTAATTCACCCCTCCACTTT	CASGLSDTVNSPLHF
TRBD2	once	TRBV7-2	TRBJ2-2	TGTGCCAGCAGCTCCGGACTAGCATGGACCGGGGGGCTGTTTTTT	CASSSGLAWTGGLFF
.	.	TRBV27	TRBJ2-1	TGTGCCAGCAGTTTGGACAGCAGCTCCTACAATGAGCAGTTCTTC	CASSLDSSSYNEQFF
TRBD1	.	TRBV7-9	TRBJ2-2	TGTGCCGGGGACAGGGCTTTGTGGGCCGGGGAGCTGTTTTTT	CAGDRALWAGELFF
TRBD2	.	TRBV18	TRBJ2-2	TGTGCCAGCTCACCCTTGGCTAGCGGGAACACCGGGGAGCTGTTTTTT	CASSPLASGNTGELFF
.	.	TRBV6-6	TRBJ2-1	TGTGCCAGCAGTTACCCAGGGAATGAGCAGTTCTTC	CASSYPGNEQFF